The next 25 T cell receptor beta chains were all read from a single sample in a study of T cell responses to AZD1222 COVID-19 vaccine. Here immunoSEQ multiplex PCR was the method, and the copy in TCRdb shows in-frame clones only, minus some. The profile shows around 130,000 clones, 92% of them singletons. Source: peripheral blood, taken on day 0 of AZD1222 vaccination. Receptors originate from an adult in good health.

V usage is TRBV10-3 and J usage is TRBJ2-2, with a tentative D call TRBD1 (5 bases). The length of the CDR3 is 14 residues. Trimming shortened V by 3 bases and J by 1 base, and 6 bases separated the two germline ends. Per germline, CDR1 ENHRY and CDR2 SYGVKD. CDR3 sequence (DNA): TGTGCCATCAGTGATACAGGGAACACCGGGGAGCTGTTTTTT. Amino acids: CAISDTGNTGELFF.

The chain has TRBV12-3 or TRBV12-4 and TRBJ2-1; D is ambiguous. V was clipped by 3 bases and J by 10 bases, with 13 bases between them. This CDR3 has 13 amino acids. The CDR3 spells CASSLSPSFEQFF. The CDR3, as DNA: TGTGCCAGCAGTTTGAGCCCCTCATTCGAGCAGTTCTTC.

The V and J genes are TRBV5-4 and TRBJ1-2; D call uncertain. There are 14 residues in the CDR3. Germline CDR1 reads SGHNT; CDR2 reads YYREEE (reference sequence). The V end lost 5 bases, the J end lost 4 bases, and 15 bases lay between the germline ends. For the CDR3, the DNA is TGTGCCAGCAGGACGGGCTCAGATACCTATGGCTACACCTTC. It codes for CASRTGSDTYGYTF.

The chain joins TRBV7-2 to TRBJ1-2; D might be TRBD1 (6 bases). Germline V gene data show CDR1 as SGHTA and CDR2 as FQGNSA. The ends were cut back, 5 bases at V and 2 bases at J, with 15 bases in the middle. The CDR3 sequence is 15 residues long. The CDR3 region is CASSPGFGGNYGYTF. CDR3 nucleotides: TGTGCCAGCAGCCCGGGGTTCGGGGGCAACTATGGCTACACCTTC.

The chain combines TRBV7-9 with TRBJ2-5, with 8 bases aligning to TRBD1. The germline gives CDR1 SEHNR, CDR2 FQNEAQ (reference sequence). Unmatched junction bases numbered 15, after V lost 5 bases and J lost 7 bases. This CDR3 spans 16 amino acids. CDR3: CASSPGQGFAWGTQYF. For the CDR3, the DNA is TGTGCCAGCAGCCCCGGACAGGGTTTTGCCTGGGGGACCCAGTACTTC.

This chain connects TRBV7-3 to TRBJ1-1, with 9 positions matching TRBD1. The CDR3 totals 14 residues. Germline values: CDR1 SGHTA, CDR2 FQGTGA. Unmatched junction bases numbered 4, after V lost 5 bases and J lost 3 bases. CDR3 amino acids: CASSQGTGHTEAFF. CDR3 sequence (DNA): TGTGCCAGCAGCCAAGGGACAGGGCACACTGAAGCTTTCTTT.

The chain joins TRBV6-2 or TRBV6-3 to TRBJ1-5; 7 bases align to TRBD1. This CDR3 is built from 17 residues. The V gene end was trimmed by 0 bases and the J gene end by 3 bases; junction bases not matched to a gene: 8. Germline CDR1 MNHEY, CDR2 SVGEGT. DNA of the CDR3: TGTGCCAGCAGTTACTCTGCGGCGGGACAGTTCAATCAGCCCCAGCATTTT. This translates into CASSYSAAGQFNQPQHF.

A word on this clone: An end of the junction differs from the germline gene, which may be a read error. CDR3: CASSLGGAGGADTQYF. In DNA, the CDR3 is TGTGCTAGCAGCTTAGGGGGCGCGGGAGGTGCAGATACGCAGTATTTT. The chain couples TRBV7-7 to TRBJ2-3; perhaps TRBD2 as D (8 bases). The germline CDR1 and CDR2 sequences are SSHAT and FNYEAQ (reference sequence). The CDR3 consists of 16 residues.

This clone was picked up a small number of times. The chain employs TRBV7-2 and TRBJ1-1; 8 nucleotides align to TRBD1. After removal of 5 bases from V and 10 bases from J, the junction contained 15 bases not matched to a gene. This CDR3 has 15 amino acids. The germline CDR1 and CDR2 sequences are SGHTA and FQGNSA. The CDR3 here is CASSVEVMGRGPAFF. DNA of the CDR3: TGTGCCAGCAGCGTAGAGGTTATGGGCAGGGGGCCAGCTTTCTTT.

The chain uses TRBV2 and TRBJ1-1; 9 bases map to TRBD1. V dropped 6 bases and J dropped 10; count of bases not matched to a gene: 18. The CDR3 runs to 16 residues. Germline CDR1 is SNHLY and CDR2 is FYNNEI. The CDR3 region has the DNA TGTGCCAGCAGACAAGGGACAGGGTCAATTCCGCGTAGAGCTTTCTTT. It translates to CASRQGTGSIPRRAFF. The full variable domain, completed using reference TRBV2 and TRBJ1-1, is EPEVTQTPSHQVTQMGQEVILRCVPISNHLYFYWYRQILGQKVEFLVSFYNNEISEKSEIFDDQFSVERPDGSNFTLKIRSTKLEDSAMYFCASRQGTGSIPRRAFFGQGTRLTVV.

Of note for this clone: This CDR3 is also generated by other DNA sequences in the sample. This chain uses TRBV7-3 with TRBJ2-3; no clear D gene. The length of the CDR3 is 14 residues. V lost 0 bases and J lost 2, with 6 bases in between. From germline, CDR1 is SGHTA and CDR2 FQGTGA. DNA of the CDR3: TGTGCCAGCAGCTTAACGAGTGCCACAGATACGCAGTATTTT. Translated, it gives CASSLTSATDTQYF.

This clone has a single count. The rearrangement uses TRBV19 and TRBJ1-2; D is possibly TRBD1 (6 bases). The CDR3 runs to 17 residues. Germline-derived CDR1 and CDR2 are LNHDA and SQIVND (reference sequence). V lost 8 bases to trimming and J lost 6 bases, with 28 bases between them. CDR3 bases: TGTGCCAGTGACAAAATCTCAATCCGGGGGCGAACGGATGGCTACACCTTC. Amino acid sequence: CASDKISIRGRTDGYTF.

This clone was counted once. V is TRBV25-1 and J is TRBJ2-1; D may be TRBD1 (6 bases). The CDR3 has 17 amino acids. V lost 2 bases, J lost 5 bases, and 19 bases lay in between. Germline loops: CDR1 MGHDK, CDR2 SYGVNS. Here the CDR3 DNA reads TGTGCCAGCAGTGAAGGGGTAAGAGGGACAAAGAACAATGAGCAGTTCTTC. Translated, it gives CASSEGVRGTKNNEQFF.

In DNA form, the CDR3 reads TGTGCCAGCAGCCAAGGGACTAGCGGGGCCTGGACGGCTACGCAGTATTTT. Protein product: CASSQGTSGAWTATQYF. This chain uses TRBV5-6 with TRBJ2-3; 13 bases map to TRBD2. The length of the CDR3 is 17 residues. J was trimmed by 8 bases and V by 4 bases; bases with no gene match: 13. Germline values: CDR1 SGHDT, CDR2 YYEEEE.

The rearrangement joins TRBV12-3 or TRBV12-4 to TRBJ1-2; 8 bases map to TRBD1. After removal of 5 bases from V and 8 bases from J, the junction contained 7 bases not matched to a gene. The CDR3 consists of 13 residues. As DNA, the CDR3 is TGTGCCAGCAGTACGGACAGGGTTGAAGGCTACACCTTC. Its translation is CASSTDRVEGYTF.

The chain joins TRBV11-3 to TRBJ2-1, with TRBD2 matching over 13 bases. The CDR3 is made up of 16 amino acids. V shed 5 bases, J shed 2 bases, and the junction held 3 bases outside the gene matches. CDR1 is SGHNT and CDR2 is YENEEA in the germline V gene. The CDR3 bases are TGTGCCAGCAGCGGACTAGCGGGAGAGGCCTACAATGAGCAGTTCTTC. It yields the protein CASSGLAGEAYNEQFF.

V and J are TRBV19 and TRBJ1-2, with 12 bases aligning to TRBD1. The germline CDR1 and CDR2 sequences are LNHDA and SQIVND (reference sequence). This CDR3 contains 13 residues. J gave up 10 bases and V 5 bases, and 5 bases lay outside the gene matches. The CDR3 sequence: CASSSGTGGSYTF. As DNA, the CDR3 is TGTGCCAGTAGTTCCGGGACAGGGGGCTCCTACACCTTC.

This clone was recorded once. The chain joins TRBV7-9 to TRBJ2-2; 7 bases align to TRBD2. Germline V gene data show CDR1 as SEHNR and CDR2 as FQNEAQ (reference sequence). This CDR3 is 13 amino acids long. Trimming removed 7 bases from V and 4 bases from J; junction bases left unmatched: 3. In DNA, the CDR3 is TGTGCCAGCACTTCTAGCGGCACCGGGGAGCTGTTTTTT. Residues: CASTSSGTGELFF.

The DNA for the CDR3 is TGTGCCACCAGTGACCCCACTAGCGGCGAGGAGCAGTTCTTC. It specifies CATSDPTSGEEQFF. The chain recombines TRBV24-1 with TRBJ2-1; 8 nucleotides agree with TRBD2. Trimming cost V 4 bases and J 10 bases; bases outside gene matches: 8. CDR3 length equals 14 residues. Germline V gene lookup returns CDR1 KGHDR and CDR2 SFDVKD.

V and J are TRBV9 and TRBJ1-4; 7 bases are shared with TRBD1. This CDR3 is built from 15 residues. CDR1 is SGDLS and CDR2 is YYNGEE in the germline V gene. With 0 bases clipped from V and 3 bases from J, the junction kept 2 bases outside the gene matches. The CDR3 loop is CASSVAGTANEKLFF. In DNA form, the CDR3 reads TGTGCCAGCAGCGTAGCGGGGACAGCTAATGAAAAACTGTTTTTT.

The chain carries TRBV5-8 and TRBJ1-6; 7 bases fit TRBD1. The germline V gene encodes CDR1 SGHTS and CDR2 YDEGEE. Trimming took 0 bases from V and 5 from J; bases not matched to a gene: 8. The CDR3 runs to 17 residues. The CDR3 protein is CASSLGLTGVDNSPLHF. The DNA of the CDR3 is TGTGCCAGCAGCTTGGGGCTTACAGGGGTGGATAATTCACCCCTCCACTTT.

The gene calls are TRBV9 and TRBJ1-1, with TRBD1 identical over 7 bases. The germline V gene has CDR1 SGDLS and CDR2 YYNGEE. The CDR3 has 13 residues. J gave up 4 bases and V 4 bases, and 4 bases lay outside the gene matches. The CDR3 region has the DNA TGTGCCAGCAGCAGGGCAGGGGGCACTGAAGCTTTCTTT. This gives the protein CASSRAGGTEAFF.

The J gene is TRBJ1-5, the V gene TRBV24-1; tentatively, D is TRBD1 (6 bases). This CDR3 region has 14 residues. Germline assignment: CDR1 KGHDR and CDR2 SFDVKD. Trimming took 3 bases from V and 5 from J, leaving 10 bases between them. The CDR3 DNA sequence: TGTGCCACCAGTGATCCCAACAGGGATCAGCCCCAGCATTTT. This gives the protein CATSDPNRDQPQHF.

The rearrangement links TRBV10-1 to TRBJ2-3, with D unresolved. Germline V CDR1 and CDR2: WNHNN, SYGVQD (reference sequence). CDR3 length: 13 amino acids. Trimming removed 2 bases at V and 6 bases at J, with 9 bases between. In nucleotides, the CDR3 is TGCGCCAGCAGTGAGAACGGAAGGGATACGCAGTATTTT. This translates into CASSENGRDTQYF.

The gene calls are TRBV29-1 and TRBJ1-1; 7 nucleotides align to TRBD1. The CDR3 runs 14 residues. From germline, CDR1 is SQVTM and CDR2 ANQGSEA. Trimming took 7 bases from V and 0 from J; bases not matched to a gene: 8. The CDR3 protein is CSARPGGLNTEAFF. Here the CDR3 DNA reads TGCAGCGCCCGGCCAGGGGGTCTGAACACTGAAGCTTTCTTT.